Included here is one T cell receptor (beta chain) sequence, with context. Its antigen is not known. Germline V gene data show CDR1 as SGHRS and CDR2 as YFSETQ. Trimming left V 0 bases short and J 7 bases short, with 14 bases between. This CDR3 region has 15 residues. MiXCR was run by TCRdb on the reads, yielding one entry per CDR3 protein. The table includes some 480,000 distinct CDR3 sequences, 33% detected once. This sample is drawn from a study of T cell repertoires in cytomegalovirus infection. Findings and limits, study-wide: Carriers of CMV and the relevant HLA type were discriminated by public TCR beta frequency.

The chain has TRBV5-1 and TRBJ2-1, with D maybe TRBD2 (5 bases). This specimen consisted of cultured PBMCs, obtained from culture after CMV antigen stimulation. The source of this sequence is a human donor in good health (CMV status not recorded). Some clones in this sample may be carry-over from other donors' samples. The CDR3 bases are TGCGCCAGCAGCTTGGGGGGTGGGAGAAGTAATGAGCAGTTCTTC. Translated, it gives CASSLGGGRSNEQFF.